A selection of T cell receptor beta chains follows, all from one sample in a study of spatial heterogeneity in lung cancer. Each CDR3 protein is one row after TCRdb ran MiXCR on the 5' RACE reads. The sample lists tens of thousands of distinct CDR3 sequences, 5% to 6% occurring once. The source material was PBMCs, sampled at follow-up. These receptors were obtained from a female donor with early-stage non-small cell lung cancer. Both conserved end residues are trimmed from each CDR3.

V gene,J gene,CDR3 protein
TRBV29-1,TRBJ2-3,SVEPPKKPQRNTDTQY
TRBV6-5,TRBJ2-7,ASRLTGGITYEQY
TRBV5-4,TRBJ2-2,ASSWDRGMDTGELF
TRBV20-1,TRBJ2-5,SARDGGKQETQY
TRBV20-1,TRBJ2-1,SARAPRGYEQF
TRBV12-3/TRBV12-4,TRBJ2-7,ASTLAGSNSYEQY
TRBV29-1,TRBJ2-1,SVVPDRDEQF
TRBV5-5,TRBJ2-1,VSSLMAGEQF
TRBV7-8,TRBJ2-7,ASSSGRALGEQY
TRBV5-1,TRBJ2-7,ASSIDSYEQY
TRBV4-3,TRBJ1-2,ASSQVGDNYGYT
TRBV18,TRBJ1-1,ASSPNDLKYAEAF
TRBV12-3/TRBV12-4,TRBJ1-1,ASSLGDRRGTEAF
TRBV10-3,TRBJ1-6,AISPYEESPLH
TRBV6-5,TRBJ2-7,ASSYRYEQY
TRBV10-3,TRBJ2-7,AISEGTGERGDQY
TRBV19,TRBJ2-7,ASSPTGTDSYEQY
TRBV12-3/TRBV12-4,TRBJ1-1,ASSFGGRNTEAF
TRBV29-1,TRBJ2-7,SVRTGTHEQY
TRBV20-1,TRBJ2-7,SAISERRGNNEQY
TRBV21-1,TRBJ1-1,ASSKRRGVMNTEAF
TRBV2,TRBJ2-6,ASSGRGILASGANVLT
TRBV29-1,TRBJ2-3,SVDSGTADTQY
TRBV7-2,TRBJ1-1,ASTSTGSRAF
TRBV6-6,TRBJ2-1,ASNYGRERNEQF
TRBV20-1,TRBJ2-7,STPRVGKQKYEQY
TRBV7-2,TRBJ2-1,ASRELAAPMAEQF